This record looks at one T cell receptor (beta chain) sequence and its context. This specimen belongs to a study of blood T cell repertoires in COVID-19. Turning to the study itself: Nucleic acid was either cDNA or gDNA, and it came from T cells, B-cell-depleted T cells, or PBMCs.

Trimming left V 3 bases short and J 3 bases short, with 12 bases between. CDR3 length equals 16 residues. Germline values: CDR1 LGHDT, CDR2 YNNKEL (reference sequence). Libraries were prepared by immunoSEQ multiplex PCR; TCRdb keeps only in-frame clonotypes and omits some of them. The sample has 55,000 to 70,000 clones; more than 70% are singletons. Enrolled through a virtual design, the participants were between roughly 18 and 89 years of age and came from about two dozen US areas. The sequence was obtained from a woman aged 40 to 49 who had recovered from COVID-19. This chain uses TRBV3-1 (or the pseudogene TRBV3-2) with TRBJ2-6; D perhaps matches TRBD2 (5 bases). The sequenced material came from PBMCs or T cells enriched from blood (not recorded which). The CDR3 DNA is TGTGCCAGCAGCCATGAGGGCGGCCTTGGGGCCAACGTCCTGACTTTC. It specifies CASSHEGGLGANVLTF.